This T cell receptor (beta chain) was captured by sequencing in a study of cytomegalovirus exposure and HLA in healthy donors. The wider study: Earlier results showed roughly 120 million unique TCR beta sequences derived from approximately 170 million T cells. Study results and limitations: A later look showed TCR association rates differing by HLA locus, highest for DRB1 and lowest for HLA-C. Researchers catalogued roughly 170 TCR beta chains as cytomegalovirus-associated. The CMV antigen specificity of a few CMV-associated chains was confirmed through in vitro analysis.

This PCR relied on a set of 60 Vbeta primers and 13 Jbeta primers. Measured with immunoSEQ multiplex PCR; TCRdb has only the in-frame clones, and not every one. Of around 110,000 clones in the sample, approximately 66% were seen once. This clone was observed once. Its specificity is unknown. V was cut by 2 bases and J by 5 bases, with 12 bases left in between. The CDR3 loop spans 15 amino acids. Germline V CDR1 and CDR2: MNHEY, SMNVEV (reference sequence). Sample: PBMCs. This receptor was obtained from a woman between 35 and 50 years old in good health and CMV-seropositive. V and J are TRBV27 and TRBJ1-4; D call uncertain. Here the CDR3 DNA reads TGTGCCAGCAGTTTACGCAGGAGGGAAAATGAAAAACTGTTTTTT. It specifies CASSLRRRENEKLFF.